This T cell receptor beta chain emerged from a study of blood T cell repertoires in COVID-19. The overall study: Samples of COVID-19 (acute and convalescent) were obtained from the United States, Italy and Spain.

The CDR3 is 16 residues long. Trimming removed 3 bases from V and 1 base from J, with 19 bases in between. Per the germline V gene, CDR1 is DFQATT and CDR2 is SNEGSKA (reference sequence). Authors' methods: From reference gene primer amplification, estimates of nucleated cell counts were derived. Produced via immunoSEQ multiplex PCR; TCRdb's table is partial and in-frame only. V, J and clone size are taken as reported in that table, and D and trimming were inferred from the DNA itself. Here the sample spans about 100,000 clones, roughly four fifths being singletons. The receptor was isolated from a man in his 60s with acute or convalescent COVID-19. The sequenced material came from peripheral blood. The chain couples TRBV20-1 to TRBJ2-7, with D possibly TRBD1 on 6 matching bases. For the CDR3, the DNA is TGCAGTGCTAGTCGAGCCAGAACAGGGCCTTCCTACGAGCAGTACTTC. Translated, it gives CSASRARTGPSYEQYF.